This passage covers 22 T cell receptor beta chains from one sample sequenced in a study of blood T cell repertoires in COVID-19 (dated by TCRdb to the early 2020s). Receptor amplification or capture employed the immunoSEQ multiplex PCR assay. TCRdb re-hosts the immuneACCESS table, in-frame sequences only. Its copies lack some clones; in the studies checked, an unresolved V gene accounts for under half of them, and the cause for the rest is not known. This sample has approximately 250,000 clones in its table, and over 80% of those were observed once. Around 6% of the sample comes from the top ten. Sequenced sample: peripheral blood. All receptors come from a human donor in a cohort sampled during active COVID-19.

This clone was seen only a few times. The chain is built from TRBV4-1 and TRBJ2-2, with a tentative D call TRBD2 (5 bases). Germline values: CDR1 MGHRA, CDR2 YSYEKL. This CDR3 region has 17 residues. Trimming cost V 4 bases and J 6 bases, with 21 bases left between them. CDR3 sequence (DNA): TGCGCCAGCAGCCCCCAAGAACTAGAGATAGTCCCCGGGGAGCTGTTTTTT. Encoded protein: CASSPQELEIVPGELFF.

V gene TRBV19 combines with J gene TRBJ2-7, with D tentatively TRBD1 (5 bases). Trimming took off 3 bases at V and 3 bases at J, with 12 bases between the two ends. The CDR3 length is 14 residues. Germline V lookup: CDR1 LNHDA, CDR2 SQIVND (reference sequence). CDR3 sequence: CASSITPGNYEQYF. The CDR3 DNA sequence: TGTGCCAGTAGTATCACCCCAGGGAACTACGAGCAGTACTTC.

The chain has TRBV10-1 and TRBJ2-1; weak D call: TRBD1 (6 bases). The CDR3 loop spans 15 amino acids. The V and J ends lost 4 bases and 2 bases respectively, with 12 bases between them. CDR1 and CDR2 from the germline V gene are WNHNN and SYGVQD (reference sequence). The CDR3 sequence is CASSAPGTPYNEQFF. In DNA form, the CDR3 reads TGCGCCAGCAGTGCCCCCGGGACACCCTACAATGAGCAGTTCTTC.

The chain has TRBV5-4 and TRBJ2-5, with 7 bases lining up with TRBD1. Germline V gives CDR1 SGHNT, CDR2 YYREEE (reference sequence). The length of the CDR3 is 14 residues. The V gene end was trimmed by 4 bases and the J gene end by 0 bases; junction bases not matched to a gene: 3. The DNA for the CDR3 is TGTGCCAGCAGCAGGGGGCCGTACCAAGAGACCCAGTACTTC. Amino acids: CASSRGPYQETQYF.

V usage is TRBV11-2 and J usage is TRBJ2-7, with TRBD2 identical over 10 bases. CDR3 length equals 16 residues. Germline CDR1 is SGHAT and CDR2 is FQNNGV. Unmatched junction bases numbered 7, after V lost 5 bases and J lost 0 bases. This CDR3 reads CASSPVAGGRSYEQYF. For the CDR3, the DNA is TGTGCCAGCAGCCCCGTAGCGGGAGGCCGCTCCTACGAGCAGTACTTC.

In this sample, this clone turned up once. The chain is built from TRBV6-6 and TRBJ2-7, with 7 bases that match TRBD1. CDR1 MNHNY and CDR2 SVGAGI come from the germline V gene (reference sequence). The CDR3 runs to 15 residues. The V and J ends lost 5 bases and 3 bases, in that order; junction bases with no gene match: 10. The CDR3 loop reads CASSVPTGPGYEQYF. Here the CDR3 DNA reads TGTGCCAGCAGTGTCCCGACAGGGCCTGGCTACGAGCAGTACTTC.

The genes are TRBV10-3 and TRBJ1-2, with 7 bases lining up with TRBD1. With V trimmed by 0 bases and J by 5 bases, 6 bases remained unmatched. Looked up from germline, CDR1 is ENHRY and CDR2 is SYGVKD. The CDR3 consists of 15 residues. The CDR3 DNA follows: TGTGCCATCAGTGAGTCGACAGGGAGGTCATATGGCTACACCTTC. Its translation: CAISESTGRSYGYTF.

The chain uses TRBV10-2 and TRBJ2-7; D not certain. V was shortened by 6 bases and J by 4 bases, with 10 bases between the two germline ends. This CDR3 spans 12 amino acids. CDR1 is WSHSY, CDR2 SAAADI, per germline. The CDR3 protein is CASSEHKYEQYF. CDR3 sequence (DNA): TGCGCCAGCAGCGAGCACAAGTACGAGCAGTACTTC.

The chain employs TRBV24-1 and TRBJ2-6, with D perhaps TRBD1 (6 bases). The CDR3 sequence is 11 residues long. The germline V gene encodes CDR1 KGHDR and CDR2 SFDVKD. V was trimmed by 5 bases and J by 12 bases, leaving 7 bases between them. The CDR3 here is CATSVGGVLTF. In nucleotides, the CDR3 is TGTGCCACCAGTGTAGGGGGCGTCCTGACTTTC.

CDR3: CASSSGTGNGYTF. Here the CDR3 DNA reads TGCGCCAGCAGCTCCGGGACAGGGAACGGCTACACCTTC. The chain has TRBV5-1 and TRBJ1-2, with 9 nucleotides matching TRBD1. V trimming: 3 bases; J trimming: 8 bases; junction bases outside the gene matches: 5. The CDR3 has 13 residues. CDR1 is SGHRS and CDR2 is YFSETQ in the germline V gene.

Only a few counts were recorded for this clone. The V and J genes are TRBV11-2 and TRBJ1-2; D is undetermined. The V end lost 3 bases, the J end lost 4 bases, and 9 bases lay between the germline ends. The CDR3 contains 13 residues. Germline V gene data show CDR1 as SGHAT and CDR2 as FQNNGV. CDR3 DNA sequence: TGTGCCAGCAGCTTTCCGGGTGGCTATGGCTACACCTTC. Residues: CASSFPGGYGYTF.

The chain is built from TRBV7-6 and TRBJ1-2; the D gene is possibly TRBD1 (6 bases). The CDR3 runs to 15 residues. Germline-derived CDR1 and CDR2 are SGHVS and FNYEAQ. Trimming left V 5 bases short and J 1 base short, with 14 bases between. The chain's CDR3 is CASSPSGQFNYGYTF. Written as DNA, the CDR3 is TGTGCCAGCAGCCCCTCTGGACAGTTTAACTATGGCTACACCTTC.

The genes are TRBV2 and TRBJ1-2, with 8 bases aligning to TRBD1. Trimming removed 3 bases from V and 4 bases from J; junction bases left unmatched: 7. From germline, CDR1 is SNHLY and CDR2 FYNNEI. CDR3 size: 15 residues. CDR3 amino acids: CASSDGRGLIYGYTF. In nucleotides, the CDR3 is TGTGCCAGCAGTGATGGCAGGGGGCTGATCTATGGCTACACCTTC.

The chain joins TRBV6-6 to TRBJ2-7; D is unclear. Trimming shortened V by 2 bases and J by 5 bases, and 4 bases separated the two germline ends. From germline, CDR1 is MNHNY and CDR2 SVGAGI (reference sequence). This CDR3 is 11 amino acids long. This CDR3 reads CASSYRDEQYF. Here the CDR3 DNA reads TGTGCCAGCAGTTACCGGGACGAGCAGTACTTC.

This chain uses TRBV11-2 with TRBJ2-7; 7 bases line up with TRBD2. The CDR3 contains 15 residues. In germline, CDR1 is SGHAT, CDR2 FQNNGV. The V gene end was trimmed by 2 bases and the J gene end by 4 bases; junction bases not matched to a gene: 8. Written as DNA, the CDR3 is TGTGCCAGCAGCTTACAAGAAAGCGGGGAATACGAGCAGTACTTC. Its protein product is CASSLQESGEYEQYF. Full variable domain (rest looked up from reference TRBV11-2 and TRBJ2-7): EAGVAQSPRYKIIEKRQSVAFWCNPISGHATLYWYQQILGQGPKLLIQFQNNGVVDDSQLPKDRFSAERLKGVDSTLKIQPAKLEDSAVYLCASSLQESGEYEQYFGPGTRLTVT.

The J gene is TRBJ1-5, the V gene TRBV19, with 9 bases identical to TRBD1. This CDR3 contains 18 residues. Germline V gene data show CDR1 as LNHDA and CDR2 as SQIVND (reference sequence). The V segment lost 3 bases and the J segment 0 bases; nucleotides outside the gene matches: 9. CDR3 in amino acids: CASSIKGQGFYSNQPQHF. CDR3 in DNA: TGTGCCAGTAGTATCAAGGGACAGGGTTTTTATAGCAATCAGCCCCAGCATTTT.

J is TRBJ1-2 and V is TRBV9, with a weak D call TRBD1 (6 bases). The CDR3 runs to 16 residues. Germline lookup yields CDR1 SGDLS and CDR2 YYNGEE. The V and J ends lost 0 bases and 1 base respectively, with 13 bases between them. CDR3 residues: CASSVGQGHNNYGYTF. CDR3 in DNA: TGTGCCAGCAGCGTAGGCCAGGGGCACAATAACTATGGCTACACCTTC.

The chain has TRBV5-1 and TRBJ1-1, with 7 bases matching TRBD1. Germline V gene data show CDR1 as SGHRS and CDR2 as YFSETQ. Trimming took 4 bases from V and 6 from J; bases not matched to a gene: 6. The CDR3 has 13 residues. The CDR3: CASSVDRVAEAFF. The CDR3 coding sequence is TGCGCCAGCAGCGTCGACAGGGTCGCTGAAGCTTTCTTT.

This clone appeared a few times. The rearrangement uses TRBV10-1 and TRBJ1-5; D might be TRBD1 (6 bases). V was shortened by 3 bases and J by 9 bases, with 12 bases between the two germline ends. The CDR3 totals 13 residues. Germline V gives CDR1 WNHNN, CDR2 SYGVQD (reference sequence). CDR3 bases: TGCGCCAGCAGTGATACGGGGACACGGCCCCAGCATTTT. Its translation is CASSDTGTRPQHF.

The chain carries TRBV28 and TRBJ2-7, with TRBD2 matching 10 bases. The germline V gene encodes CDR1 MDHEN and CDR2 SYDVKM. V lost 1 base, J lost 4 bases, and 4 bases stayed unmatched. The CDR3 is made up of 15 amino acids. In DNA, the CDR3 is TGTGCCAGCAGTTTATCTAGCGGGAGCTTATACGAGCAGTACTTC. Amino acids: CASSLSSGSLYEQYF. The full variable domain, its missing parts supplied by reference TRBV28 and TRBJ2-7, is DVKVTQSSRYLVKRTGEKVFLECVQDMDHENMFWYRQDPGLGLRLIYFSYDVKMKEKGDIPEGYSVSREKKERFSLILESASTNQTSMYLCASSLSSGSLYEQYFGPGTRLTVT.

The rearrangement joins TRBV27 to TRBJ1-6; the D gene is possibly TRBD1 (6 bases). There are 13 residues in the CDR3. Germline-derived CDR1 and CDR2 are MNHEY and SMNVEV (reference sequence). Trimming cost V 5 bases and J 7 bases, with 9 bases left between them. The CDR3 nucleotides read TGTGCCAGCAGTCGAAGGGGGAATTCACCCCTCCACTTT. This encodes CASSRRGNSPLHF.

V is TRBV4-1 and J is TRBJ1-3; no definite D call. There are 15 residues in the CDR3. Deletions cut 0 bases from V and 0 bases from J, with 6 bases between. Germline assignment: CDR1 MGHRA and CDR2 YSYEKL. CDR3 nucleotide sequence: TGCGCCAGCAGCCAAGATCCCAGCTCTGGAAACACCATATATTTT. Translating gives CASSQDPSSGNTIYF.